Shown below are 6 T cell receptor beta chains from a single sample sequenced in a study of breast tumors, draining lymph nodes, adjacent tissues. MiXCR, run by TCRdb on the multiplex PCR reads, gives a single entry per CDR3 protein. Of about 180,000 distinct CDR3 sequences listed, approximately 33% were seen once; the top ten hold approximately 4.2%. Samples came from axillary lymph nodes draining the breast cancer. Sequencing was performed on axillary lymph node tissue. Receptors were obtained from a female donor with breast cancer. Some clones in this sample may be carry-over from other donors' samples.

The V call is TRBV9, the J call TRBJ2-1; the D is unclear. Germline lookup yields CDR1 SGDLS and CDR2 YYNGEE. Trimming pared 0 bases from V and 12 bases from J, leaving 19 bases between. CDR3 length: 15 amino acids. CDR3 nucleotide sequence: TGTGCCAGCAGCGTAGCGGTGGATAGCACAGATACGCAGTTCTTC. Protein product: CASSVAVDSTDTQFF.

Ten or more counts support this clonotype. Here the CDR3 reads CASSYEAGAGNEQFF. CDR3 sequence (DNA): TGTGCCAGCAGCTACGAAGCGGGAGCGGGCAATGAGCAGTTCTTC. The chain combines TRBV7-3 with TRBJ2-1; 8 nucleotides align to TRBD2. The germline V gene has CDR1 SGHTA and CDR2 FQGTGA. The CDR3 runs to 15 residues. Trimming took 4 bases from V and 6 from J; bases not matched to a gene: 8.

This clonotype was observed at least ten times. The chain combines TRBV6-5 with TRBJ2-3; maybe TRBD2 (6 bases). V lost 6 bases to trimming and J lost 6 bases, with 19 bases between them. The length of the CDR3 is 15 residues. CDR1 is MNHEY, CDR2 SVGAGI, per germline. The CDR3 DNA is TGTGCCAGCAGGAAGGGGTCCTGGCGGGGTGATACGCAGTATTTT. It yields the protein CASRKGSWRGDTQYF.

A few counts support this clonotype. A single base separates this from a much larger clone, so it may be a read error. The rearrangement uses TRBV12-3 or TRBV12-4 and TRBJ1-5, with 8 bases aligning to TRBD1. After removal of 3 bases from V and 2 bases from J, the junction contained 12 bases not matched to a gene. This CDR3 comprises 18 residues. The CDR3 coding sequence is TGTGCCAGCAGTTTCGGCAGGGGGCGCGCGTTCGGCAATCAGCCCCAGCATTTT. Residues: CASSFGRGRAFGNQPQHF.

The table lists this clonotype with many counts. The V and J genes are TRBV7-2 and TRBJ2-3; 8 positions match TRBD2. CDR1 SGHTA and CDR2 FQGNSA come from the germline V gene. This CDR3 is 16 amino acids long. V was clipped by 5 bases and J by 0 bases; unmatched bases: 7. The CDR3, as DNA: TGTGCCAGCAGCCCAGGCGCTAGCGGGAGCACAGATACGCAGTATTTT. Translation gives CASSPGASGSTDTQYF.

On this clonotype itself: An end of the junction differs from the germline gene, which may be a read error. The genes are TRBV6-5 and TRBJ2-5, with a tentative D call TRBD1 (6 bases). Germline CDR1 MNHEY, CDR2 SVGAGI. CDR3 length: 9 amino acids. The CDR3 nucleotides are TGTGCCAGCAGGCCGGACAGTTTCTTC. Residues: CASRPDSFF.